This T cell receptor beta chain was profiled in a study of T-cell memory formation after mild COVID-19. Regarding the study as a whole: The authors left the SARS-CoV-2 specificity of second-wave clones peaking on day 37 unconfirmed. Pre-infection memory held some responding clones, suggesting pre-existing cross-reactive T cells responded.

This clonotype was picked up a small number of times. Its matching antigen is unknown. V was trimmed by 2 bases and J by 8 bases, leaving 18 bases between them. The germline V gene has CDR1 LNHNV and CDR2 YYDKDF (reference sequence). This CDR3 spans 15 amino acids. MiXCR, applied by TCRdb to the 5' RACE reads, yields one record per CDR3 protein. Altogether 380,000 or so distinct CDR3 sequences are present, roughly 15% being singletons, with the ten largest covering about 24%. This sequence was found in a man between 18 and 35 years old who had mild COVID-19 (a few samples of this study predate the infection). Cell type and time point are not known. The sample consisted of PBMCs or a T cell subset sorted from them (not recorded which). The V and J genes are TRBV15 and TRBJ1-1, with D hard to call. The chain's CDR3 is CATSRNPGDLKEAFF. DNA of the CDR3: TGTGCCACCAGCAGAAATCCGGGAGACCTAAAAGAAGCTTTCTTT.